The next 26 T cell receptor beta chains were all read from a single sample in a study of cytomegalovirus exposure and HLA in healthy donors (dated by TCRdb to about 2017). The library was built by means of the immunoSEQ multiplex PCR assay. For the multiplex PCR, a mixture combining 60 forward primers for TCR Vbeta segments and 13 reverse primers for TCR Jbeta segments was used. TCRdb took this table from immuneACCESS and kept in-frame rearrangements with V and J called. Such tables lack part of the clones; where checked against another copy, unresolved V genes explain under half of the gap, and the rest is unexplained. This sample holds 43,000 or so clones; around 62% were observed only once. In total, the top ten clones hold roughly 8.7% of the sample. Material for sequencing was PBMCs. Receptor source: a human donor in good health.

The chain is built from TRBV30 and TRBJ1-2; 8 bases align to TRBD1. The CDR3 loop spans 14 amino acids. Germline values: CDR1 GTSNPN, CDR2 SVGIG (reference sequence). Trimming at V came to 4 bases and at J to 5 bases, leaving 9 bases not matched to a gene. The CDR3 loop reads CAWTIKGQEYGYTF. Written as DNA, the CDR3 is TGTGCCTGGACCATAAAGGGACAGGAGTATGGCTACACCTTC.

The gene calls are TRBV18 and TRBJ2-5; 11 bases agree with TRBD2. The V gene's germline CDR1 is KGHSH and CDR2 LQKENI. The CDR3 is 16 amino acids. Trimming removed 3 bases from V and 3 bases from J; junction bases left unmatched: 6. Here the CDR3 reads CASSPLTSGAEETQYF. The CDR3 bases are TGTGCCAGCTCACCTTTGACTAGCGGGGCCGAAGAGACCCAGTACTTC.

The chain has TRBV5-4 and TRBJ2-7, with 7 positions matching TRBD1. The CDR3 length is 14 residues. CDR1 is SGHNT and CDR2 is YYREEE in the germline V gene (reference sequence). V dropped 4 bases and J dropped 5; count of bases not matched to a gene: 9. The CDR3 coding sequence is TGTGCCAGCAGCCCGAGGACAGGCAGCGACGAGCAGTACTTC. Translated, it gives CASSPRTGSDEQYF.

The chain is built from TRBV5-6 and TRBJ1-3; D might be TRBD1 (6 bases). With 4 bases removed from V and 4 bases from J, the gap between germline ends came to 12 bases. This CDR3 spans 14 amino acids. Looked up from germline, CDR1 is SGHDT and CDR2 is YYEEEE. CDR3 residues: CASSLRGPGNTIYF. CDR3 coding DNA: TGTGCCAGCAGCCTCAGGGGTCCCGGAAACACCATATATTTT.

The sample holds a few counts of this clone. The chain carries TRBV10-3 and TRBJ2-1; weak D call: TRBD1 (6 bases). The CDR3 is made up of 14 amino acids. Looked up from germline, CDR1 is ENHRY and CDR2 is SYGVKD. The V and J ends lost 6 bases and 9 bases respectively, with 18 bases between them. CDR3 residues: CAISAGESFFEQFF. The CDR3 DNA follows: TGTGCCATCAGCGCAGGGGAGAGTTTCTTTGAGCAGTTCTTC.

This clone was detected a few times. This chain joins TRBV25-1 and TRBJ1-2; perhaps TRBD1 as D (6 bases). The CDR3 consists of 14 residues. CDR1 MGHDK and CDR2 SYGVNS come from the germline V gene. V was trimmed by 4 bases and J by 8 bases, leaving 17 bases between them. The CDR3 is CASSATDRGEGYTF. The CDR3 nucleotides are TGTGCCAGCAGTGCCACGGACAGAGGGGAAGGCTACACCTTC.

V gene TRBV2 combines with J gene TRBJ2-1, with TRBD1 matching 9 bases. CDR3 length: 15 residues. The ends lost 5 bases at V and 15 bases at J; junction bases unmatched: 17. Germline CDR1 is SNHLY and CDR2 is FYNNEI. CDR3 loop: CASSSAGTGPSYPFF. CDR3 DNA sequence: TGTGCCAGCAGTTCGGCCGGGACAGGGCCATCTTATCCGTTCTTC.

The sample holds one count of this clone. The chain combines TRBV27 with TRBJ2-5; 11 positions match TRBD1. The V gene end was trimmed by 5 bases and the J gene end by 7 bases; junction bases not matched to a gene: 6. The germline V gene has CDR1 MNHEY and CDR2 SMNVEV (reference sequence). This CDR3 contains 14 residues. Here the CDR3 reads CASSAGQGVVTQYF. The CDR3 nucleotides are TGTGCCAGCAGTGCGGGACAGGGGGTGGTGACCCAGTACTTC.

This clone was found a few times. This chain uses TRBV2 with TRBJ2-1, with a possible D match to TRBD2 (6 bases). Germline CDR1 SNHLY, CDR2 FYNNEI. The V and J ends lost 4 bases and 7 bases respectively, with 20 bases between them. The CDR3 has 16 amino acids. CDR3 region: CASSVTSLLASNEQFF. The CDR3 DNA is TGTGCCAGCAGTGTGACATCCTTACTAGCCTCGAATGAGCAGTTCTTC.

V is TRBV7-6 and J is TRBJ2-7; 10 nucleotides line up with TRBD2. CDR3 length: 16 residues. Germline loops: CDR1 SGHVS, CDR2 FNYEAQ. V shed 1 base and J 9 bases; nucleotides not matched to a gene: 12. CDR3 nucleotide sequence: TGTGCCAGCAGCTTAGACGCTAGCGGGGGTCGGGGCCGGCAGTACTTC. Protein: CASSLDASGGRGRQYF.

The chain uses TRBV6-5 and TRBJ2-1, with 9 bases aligning to TRBD2. The ends lost 5 bases at V and 4 bases at J; junction bases unmatched: 6. Germline V gene sequence: CDR1 MNHEY, CDR2 SVGAGI. This CDR3 region has 15 residues. The CDR3 coding sequence is TGTGCCAGCAGTCTAGCGGGGACTAATTACAATGAGCAGTTCTTC. Its protein is CASSLAGTNYNEQFF.

The chain links TRBV18 to TRBJ2-1; a possible D gene is TRBD2 (6 bases). Trimming took off 6 bases at V and 7 bases at J, with 19 bases between the two ends. The length of the CDR3 is 15 residues. Germline V lookup: CDR1 KGHSH, CDR2 LQKENI. The CDR3 DNA reads TGTGCCAGCTCTGGGTTCGCGGGGACGATGAATGAGCAGTTCTTC. It yields the protein CASSGFAGTMNEQFF.

The chain joins TRBV5-1 to TRBJ1-5; 7 bases fit TRBD1. This CDR3 contains 16 residues. Trimming took 1 base from V and 5 from J; bases not matched to a gene: 9. CDR1 is SGHRS, CDR2 YFSETQ, per germline. CDR3 sequence reads: CASSLRPGGEDQPQHF. The CDR3 DNA sequence: TGCGCCAGCAGCTTGAGGCCAGGGGGTGAGGATCAGCCCCAGCATTTT.

There are a few counts of this clone. The V and J genes are TRBV19 and TRBJ2-7; 7 positions match TRBD2. J lost 1 base, V lost 4 bases, and 7 bases had no gene match. This CDR3 region has 15 residues. Germline V gives CDR1 LNHDA, CDR2 SQIVND (reference sequence). The CDR3 DNA reads as TGTGCCAGTAGTAGCTTAGCGGGCAGATCCTACGAGCAGTACTTC. Translation: CASSSLAGRSYEQYF.

The chain recombines TRBV10-3 with TRBJ1-4; 9 bases map to TRBD1. V was pared by 4 bases and J by 7 bases, with 4 bases of the junction left unmatched. Germline V CDR1 and CDR2: ENHRY, SYGVKD. This CDR3 region has 14 residues. CDR3 residues: CAISGTGVSEKLFF. The DNA of the CDR3 is TGTGCCATCAGTGGGACAGGGGTTAGTGAAAAACTGTTTTTT.

CDR3 amino acids: CAWSVDSPRLKPQHF. The CDR3 nucleotides are TGTGCCTGGAGTGTAGACAGCCCAAGGTTGAAGCCCCAGCATTTT. J is TRBJ1-5 and V is TRBV30, with D perhaps TRBD1 (5 bases). This CDR3 comprises 15 residues. The germline V gene has CDR1 GTSNPN and CDR2 SVGIG (reference sequence). V lost 0 bases and J 8 bases, leaving 17 bases between the germline ends.

Regarding this clone: One end of the junction is discordant with germline, which a read error may explain. The sample has other DNA sequences that encode this CDR3 too. The chain combines TRBV10-3 with TRBJ2-3; D is possibly TRBD2 (6 bases). The germline V gene has CDR1 ENHRY and CDR2 SYGVKD. There are 15 residues in the CDR3. CDR3 region: CAISARAGSTDTQYF. DNA for the CDR3: TGTGCCATCAGTGCCAGGGCCGGGAGCACAGACACGCAGTATTTT.

The count of this clone is one. The rearrangement joins TRBV7-8 to TRBJ2-7, with TRBD1 matching 8 bases. CDR1 and CDR2 from the germline V gene are SGHVS and FQNEAQ. V shed 3 bases and J 4 bases; nucleotides not matched to a gene: 8. The CDR3 contains 15 residues. The CDR3 sequence: CASSFLQGASYEQYF. CDR3 nucleotides: TGTGCCAGCAGCTTCCTCCAGGGGGCCTCGTACGAGCAGTACTTC.

This clone came up a few times. The chain joins TRBV2 to TRBJ1-5, with no clear D. CDR1 and CDR2 from the germline V gene are SNHLY and FYNNEI. Trimming left V 8 bases short and J 5 bases short, with 13 bases between. The CDR3 spans 13 residues. The CDR3 is CASQNSQYQPQHF. CDR3 in DNA: TGTGCCAGCCAAAACTCGCAATATCAGCCCCAGCATTTT.

The chain uses TRBV7-9 and TRBJ1-6; possibly TRBD1 for D (6 bases). Germline assignment: CDR1 SEHNR and CDR2 FQNEAQ (reference sequence). Trimming removed 5 bases from V and 8 bases from J, with 13 bases in between. This CDR3 comprises 14 residues. CDR3 nucleotides: TGTGCCAGCAGCCCCGGGCAGGGGTATTCACCCCTCCACTTT. This translates into CASSPGQGYSPLHF.

There are a few counts of this clone. The chain is built from TRBV6-5 and TRBJ1-5; possibly TRBD1 for D (5 bases). Trimming pared 5 bases from V and 7 bases from J, leaving 12 bases between. Looked up from germline, CDR1 is MNHEY and CDR2 is SVGAGI. This CDR3 region has 13 residues. The CDR3: CASSQGGRQPQHF. The CDR3 region has the DNA TGTGCCAGCAGTCAGGGAGGTCGGCAGCCCCAGCATTTT.

V is TRBV28 and J is TRBJ2-7, with 7 bases fitting TRBD1. Germline trimming cut 4 bases from V and 2 bases from J; bases unmatched to any gene: 2. The CDR3 spans 13 residues. Germline-derived CDR1 and CDR2 are MDHEN and SYDVKM. The CDR3 protein is CASSSGQPYEQYF. CDR3 bases: TGTGCCAGCAGTTCGGGACAGCCCTACGAGCAGTACTTC.

This sequence joins TRBV11-2 and TRBJ1-6, with D possibly being TRBD1 (5 bases). Looked up from germline, CDR1 is SGHAT and CDR2 is FQNNGV. CDR3 size: 13 residues. The germline V and J ends were trimmed by 2 bases and 7 bases, with 6 bases remaining between them. CDR3 in amino acids: CASSLNRNSPLHF. The CDR3 DNA sequence: TGTGCCAGCAGCTTAAACAGGAATTCACCCCTCCACTTT.

CDR3 nucleotides: TGTGCCAGCAGGTCCGGACAGGGATCGAGCTATGGCTACACCTTC. It encodes CASRSGQGSSYGYTF. The J gene is TRBJ1-2, the V gene TRBV28, with 8 bases lining up with TRBD1. With V trimmed by 6 bases and J by 4 bases, 10 bases remained unmatched. The germline CDR1 and CDR2 sequences are MDHEN and SYDVKM. The CDR3 totals 15 residues.

The rearrangement joins TRBV2 to TRBJ1-1, with D possibly being TRBD1 (5 bases). The CDR3 covers 10 residues. V lost 6 bases and J lost 8, with 7 bases in between. CDR1 and CDR2 (germline): SNHLY, FYNNEI. The CDR3 sequence: CASRGLEAFF. The CDR3 region has the DNA TGTGCCAGCAGGGGACTGGAAGCTTTCTTT.

The chain employs TRBV6-5 and TRBJ1-4, with 10 bases identical to TRBD1. Germline trimming cut 6 bases from V and 7 bases from J; bases unmatched to any gene: 5. The germline CDR1 and CDR2 sequences are MNHEY and SVGAGI. CDR3 length: 14 amino acids. CDR3 coding DNA: TGTGCCAGCAGCGGACAGGGGGTTTCTGAAAAACTGTTTTTT. Protein sequence: CASSGQGVSEKLFF.